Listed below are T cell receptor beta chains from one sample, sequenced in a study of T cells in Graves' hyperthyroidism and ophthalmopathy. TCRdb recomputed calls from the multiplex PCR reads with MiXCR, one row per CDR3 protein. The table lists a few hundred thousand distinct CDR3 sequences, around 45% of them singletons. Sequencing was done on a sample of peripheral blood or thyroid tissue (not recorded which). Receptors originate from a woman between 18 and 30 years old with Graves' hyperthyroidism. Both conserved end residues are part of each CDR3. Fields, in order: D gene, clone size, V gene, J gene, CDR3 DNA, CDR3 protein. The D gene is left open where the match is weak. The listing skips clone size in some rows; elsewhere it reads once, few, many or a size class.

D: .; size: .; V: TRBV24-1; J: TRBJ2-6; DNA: TGTGCCACCAGCGGTCCAGGGGACTTGGGTGGGGCCAACGTCCTGACTTTC; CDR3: CATSGPGDLGGANVLTF
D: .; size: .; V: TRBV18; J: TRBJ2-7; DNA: TGTGCCAGCTCATTACAGGGTACGGGCGAGCAGTACTTC; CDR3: CASSLQGTGEQYF
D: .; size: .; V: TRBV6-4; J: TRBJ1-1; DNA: TGTGCCAGCAGTGACTCGGGGCAGGGTAGAGCTTTCTTT; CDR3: CASSDSGQGRAFF
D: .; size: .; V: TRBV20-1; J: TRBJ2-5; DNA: TGCAGTGCTACCCCCGGACTGAGCAATCAGCCCCAGTACTTC; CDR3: CSATPGLSNQPQYF
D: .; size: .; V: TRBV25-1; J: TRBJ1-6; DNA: TGTGCCAGCAGCTCTTCCTCGGCGAGCTCCTATAATTCACCCCTCCGCTTT; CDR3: CASSSSSASSYNSPLRF
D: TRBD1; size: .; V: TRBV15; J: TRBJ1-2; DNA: TGTGCCACCAGCAGTGAAGCAGTGGGTGACAGGGGGCAATTTGGCTACACCTTC; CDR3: CATSSEAVGDRGQFGYTF
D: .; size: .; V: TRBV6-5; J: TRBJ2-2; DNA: TGTGCCAGCATAGGGGGAGGGCGTACCGGGGAGCTGTTTTTT; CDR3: CASIGGGRTGELFF
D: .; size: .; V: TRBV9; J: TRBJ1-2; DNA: TGTGCCAGCAGCCCCTCAGCGGGGGGTTCCTATGGCTACACCTTC; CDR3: CASSPSAGGSYGYTF
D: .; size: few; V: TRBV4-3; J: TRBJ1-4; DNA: TGCGCCAGCAGCCGGGGGACCTTGGGAGTTGAAAAACTGTTTTTT; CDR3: CASSRGTLGVEKLFF
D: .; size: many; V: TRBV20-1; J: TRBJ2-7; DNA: TGCAGTGCTAGAGCCGGGCCTACAAAGGGCGAGCAGTACTTC; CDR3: CSARAGPTKGEQYF
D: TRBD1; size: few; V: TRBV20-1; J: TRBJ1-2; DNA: TGCAGTGCCTCAGACAGGGAAGTGGGCTACACCTTC; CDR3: CSASDREVGYTF
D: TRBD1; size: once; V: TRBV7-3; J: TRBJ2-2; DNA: TGTGCCAGCAGCTGGGACAGGGGGCTCAACACCGGGGAGCTGTTTTTT; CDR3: CASSWDRGLNTGELFF
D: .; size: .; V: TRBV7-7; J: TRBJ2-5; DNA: TGTGCTAGCAGCCATGGACATTCGTACCAAGAGACCCAGTACTTC; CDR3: CASSHGHSYQETQYF
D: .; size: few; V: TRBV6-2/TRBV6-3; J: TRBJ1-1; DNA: TGTGCCAGCTCCTACGGGGGACGGTACAACACTGAAGCTTTCTTT; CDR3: CASSYGGRYNTEAFF
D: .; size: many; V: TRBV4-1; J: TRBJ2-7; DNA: TGCGCCAGCACATGGGGACTGGAGGGGGAGCAGTACTTC; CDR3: CASTWGLEGEQYF
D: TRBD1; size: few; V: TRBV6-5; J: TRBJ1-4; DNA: TGTGCCAGCAGTGGACAGGGCCTTAATGAAAAACTGTTTTTT; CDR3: CASSGQGLNEKLFF
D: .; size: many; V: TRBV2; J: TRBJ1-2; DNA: TGTGCCAGCAGTGAGGTTCGAGGCGGGAACTATGGCTACACCTTC; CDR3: CASSEVRGGNYGYTF
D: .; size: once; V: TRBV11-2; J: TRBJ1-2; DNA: TGTGCCAGCAGCTTATCCTTCATCTCTGGAAACACCTTC; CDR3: CASSLSFISGNTF
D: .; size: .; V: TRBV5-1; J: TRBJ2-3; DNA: TGCGCCAGCAGCGACACAAAGGGCACAGATACGCAGTATTTT; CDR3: CASSDTKGTDTQYF
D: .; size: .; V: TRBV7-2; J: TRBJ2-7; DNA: TGTGCCAGCAGCTCGCCGACCCTTTCCAAGGGCGAGCAGTACTTC; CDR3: CASSSPTLSKGEQYF
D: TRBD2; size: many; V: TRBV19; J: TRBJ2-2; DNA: TGTGCCAGTAGTGATCGGCTAGCGGGGACGAACACCGGGGAGCTGTTTTTT; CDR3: CASSDRLAGTNTGELFF
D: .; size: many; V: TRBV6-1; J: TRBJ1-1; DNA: TGTGCCAGCAGTGAAGCGAGGGCCGGGACTGAAGCTTTCTTT; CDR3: CASSEARAGTEAFF
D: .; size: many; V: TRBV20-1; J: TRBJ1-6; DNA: TGCAGTGCTAGTCCCAGGAGAAATTCACCCCTCCACTTT; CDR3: CSASPRRNSPLHF
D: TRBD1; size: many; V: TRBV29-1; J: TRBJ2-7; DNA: TGCAGCGCCCGACAGGGTTCTGACTACGAGCAGTACTTC; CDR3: CSARQGSDYEQYF
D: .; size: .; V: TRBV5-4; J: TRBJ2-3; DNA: TGTGCCAGCAGCTCGGACCAAGCCTACGATACGCAGTATTTT; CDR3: CASSSDQAYDTQYF
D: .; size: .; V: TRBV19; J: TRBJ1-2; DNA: TGTGCCAGTAGTATAGTTGGTGACGGGGATGACTATGGCTACACCTTC; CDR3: CASSIVGDGDDYGYTF
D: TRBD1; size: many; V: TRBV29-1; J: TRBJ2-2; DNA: TGCAGCGCCGACAGGGGAAGGGAGCTGTTTTTT; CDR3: CSADRGRELFF
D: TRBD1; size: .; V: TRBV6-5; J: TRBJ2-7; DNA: TGTGCCAGCAGTTACGGGGGAGACAGGGCCCACGAGCAGTACTTC; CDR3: CASSYGGDRAHEQYF
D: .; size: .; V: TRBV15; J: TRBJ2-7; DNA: TGTGCCACCAGCAGAGATCCCATCTCAGCGGTTGAGCAGTACTTC; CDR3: CATSRDPISAVEQYF
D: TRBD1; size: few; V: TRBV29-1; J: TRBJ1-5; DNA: TGCAGCGTCACGTCCCGGGACAGTGTATTCGGCAATCAGCATTTT; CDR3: CSVTSRDSVFGNQHF
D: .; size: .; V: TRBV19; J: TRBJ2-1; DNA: TGTGCCAGTAGTACTCAGGAGCAAATTTACAATGAGCAGTTCTTC; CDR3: CASSTQEQIYNEQFF
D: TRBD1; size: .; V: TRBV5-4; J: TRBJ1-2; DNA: TGTGCCAGCAGCTTGTCAGAGGACAGGGTATCCGGCTACACCTTC; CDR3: CASSLSEDRVSGYTF
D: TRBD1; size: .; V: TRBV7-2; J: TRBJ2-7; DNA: TGTGCCAGCAGTCCCTGGGGGACAGGGGAGTACTTC; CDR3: CASSPWGTGEYF
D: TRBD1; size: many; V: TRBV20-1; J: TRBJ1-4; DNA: TGCAGTGTGGGACAGGGGAATGAAGGGGGTGATGAAAAACTGTTTTTT; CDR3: CSVGQGNEGGDEKLFF
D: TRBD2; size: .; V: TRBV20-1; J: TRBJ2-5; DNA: TGCAGTGCTATAGCGGGAGGGGGCGGGAGCCAAGAGACCCAGTACTTC; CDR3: CSAIAGGGGSQETQYF
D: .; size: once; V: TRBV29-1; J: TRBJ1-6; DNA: TGCAGCGTTGGCCCCAGGGAAAAGGAGTCACCCCTCCACTTT; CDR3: CSVGPREKESPLHF
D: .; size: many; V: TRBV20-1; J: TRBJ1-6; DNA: TGCAGTGCCCAGAACAGGGTTTCATTCGATTCACCCCTCCACTTT; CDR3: CSAQNRVSFDSPLHF
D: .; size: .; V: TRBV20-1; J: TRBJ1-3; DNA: TGCAGTGCCCTCGTCCAGGGGCCTGGAAACACCATATATTTT; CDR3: CSALVQGPGNTIYF
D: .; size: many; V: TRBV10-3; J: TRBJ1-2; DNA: TGTGCCATCAGTGAGGGGGGTCAGGTCTATGGCTACACCTTC; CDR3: CAISEGGQVYGYTF
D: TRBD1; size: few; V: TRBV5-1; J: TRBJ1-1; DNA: TGCGCCAGCAGCTTGTGGGCAGGGGGCACTGAAGCTTTCTTT; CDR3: CASSLWAGGTEAFF
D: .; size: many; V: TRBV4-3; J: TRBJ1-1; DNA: TGCGCCAGCAGGCCGACCATGAACACTGAAGCTTTCTTT; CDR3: CASRPTMNTEAFF
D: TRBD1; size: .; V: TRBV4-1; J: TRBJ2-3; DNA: TGCGCCAGCAGCCAAAGACAGGGCGAGTCAGATACGCAGTATTTT; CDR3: CASSQRQGESDTQYF